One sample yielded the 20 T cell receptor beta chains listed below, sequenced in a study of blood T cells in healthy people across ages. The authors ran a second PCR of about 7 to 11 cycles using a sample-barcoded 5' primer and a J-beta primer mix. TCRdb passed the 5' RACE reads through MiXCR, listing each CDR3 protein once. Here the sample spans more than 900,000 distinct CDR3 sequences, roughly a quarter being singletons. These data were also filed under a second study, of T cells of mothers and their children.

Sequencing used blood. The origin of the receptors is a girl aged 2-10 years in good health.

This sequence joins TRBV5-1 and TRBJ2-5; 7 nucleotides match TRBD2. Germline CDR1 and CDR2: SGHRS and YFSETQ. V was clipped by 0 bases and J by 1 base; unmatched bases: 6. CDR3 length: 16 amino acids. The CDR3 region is CASSLVASGTQETQYF. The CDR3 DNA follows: TGCGCCAGCAGCTTGGTGGCTAGCGGAACCCAAGAGACCCAGTACTTC.

CDR3 residues: CSVTGREDYGYTF. The DNA for the CDR3 is TGCAGTGTAACAGGGAGAGAGGACTATGGCTACACCTTC. V gene TRBV20-1 combines with J gene TRBJ1-2; a weak D match, TRBD1 (6 bases). From germline, CDR1 is DFQATT and CDR2 SNEGSKA (reference sequence). Trimming took off 7 bases at V and 3 bases at J, with 15 bases between the two ends. The CDR3 covers 13 residues.

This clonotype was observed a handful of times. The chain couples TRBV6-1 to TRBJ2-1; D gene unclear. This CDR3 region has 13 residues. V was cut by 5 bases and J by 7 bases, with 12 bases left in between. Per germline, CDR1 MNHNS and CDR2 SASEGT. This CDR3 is CASSRYGRNEQFF. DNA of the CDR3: TGTGCCAGCAGTAGGTACGGAAGGAATGAGCAGTTCTTC.

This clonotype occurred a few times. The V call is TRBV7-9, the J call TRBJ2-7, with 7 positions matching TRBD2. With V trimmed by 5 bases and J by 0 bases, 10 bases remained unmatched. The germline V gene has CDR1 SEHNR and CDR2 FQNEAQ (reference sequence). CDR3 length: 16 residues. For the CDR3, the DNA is TGTGCCAGCAGCCCTGGGGGGGGGATCTCCTCCTACGAGCAGTACTTC. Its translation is CASSPGGGISSYEQYF.

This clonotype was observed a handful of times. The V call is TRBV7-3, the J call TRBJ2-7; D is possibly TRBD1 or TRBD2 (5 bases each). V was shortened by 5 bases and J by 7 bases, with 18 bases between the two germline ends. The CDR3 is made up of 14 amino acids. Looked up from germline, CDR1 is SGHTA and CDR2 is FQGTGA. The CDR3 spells CASSPSSEGREQYF. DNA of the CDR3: TGTGCCAGCAGCCCCTCTTCCGAGGGGCGGGAGCAGTACTTC.

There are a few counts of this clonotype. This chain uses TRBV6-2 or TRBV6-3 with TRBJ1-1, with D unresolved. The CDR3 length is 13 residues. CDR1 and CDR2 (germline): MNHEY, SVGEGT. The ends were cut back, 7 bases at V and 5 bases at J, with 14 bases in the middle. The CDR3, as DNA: TGTGCCAGCACCCAAGGGAGGGTTACTGAAGCTTTCTTT. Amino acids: CASTQGRVTEAFF.

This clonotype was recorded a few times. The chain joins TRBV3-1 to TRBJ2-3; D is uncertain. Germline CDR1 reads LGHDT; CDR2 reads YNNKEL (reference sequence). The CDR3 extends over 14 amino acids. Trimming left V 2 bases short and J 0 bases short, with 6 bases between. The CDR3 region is CASSQFISTDTQYF. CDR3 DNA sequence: TGTGCCAGCAGCCAATTTATCAGCACAGATACGCAGTATTTT.

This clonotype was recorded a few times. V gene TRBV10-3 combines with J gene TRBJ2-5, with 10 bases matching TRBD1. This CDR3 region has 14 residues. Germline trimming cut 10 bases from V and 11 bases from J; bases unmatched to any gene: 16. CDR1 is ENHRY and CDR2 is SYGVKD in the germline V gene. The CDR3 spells CATNRDRGLNEQYF. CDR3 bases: TGTGCCACCAACCGAGACAGGGGGCTTAATGAGCAGTACTTC.

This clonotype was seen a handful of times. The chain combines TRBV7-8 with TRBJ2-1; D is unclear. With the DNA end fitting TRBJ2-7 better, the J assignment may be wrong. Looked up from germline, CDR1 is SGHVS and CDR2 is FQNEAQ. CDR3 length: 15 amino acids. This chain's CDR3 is CASSDTTRGYYEQYF. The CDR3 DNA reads TGTGCCAGCAGCGACACAACCCGAGGATACTACGAGCAGTACTTC.

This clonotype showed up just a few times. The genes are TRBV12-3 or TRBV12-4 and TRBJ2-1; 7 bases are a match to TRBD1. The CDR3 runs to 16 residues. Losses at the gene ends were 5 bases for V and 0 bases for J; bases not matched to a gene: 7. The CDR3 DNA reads TGTGCCAGCAGTGACCTTGACAGGGACTCCTACAATGAGCAGTTCTTC. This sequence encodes CASSDLDRDSYNEQFF.

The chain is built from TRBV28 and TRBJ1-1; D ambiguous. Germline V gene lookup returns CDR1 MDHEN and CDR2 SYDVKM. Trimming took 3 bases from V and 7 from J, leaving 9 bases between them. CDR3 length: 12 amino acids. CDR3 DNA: TGTGCCAGCAGTTTGGGAGAGGGTGAAGCTTTCTTT. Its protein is CASSLGEGEAFF.

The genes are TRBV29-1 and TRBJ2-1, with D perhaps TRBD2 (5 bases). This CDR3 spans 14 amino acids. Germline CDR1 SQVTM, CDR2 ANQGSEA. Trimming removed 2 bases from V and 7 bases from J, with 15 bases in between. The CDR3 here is CSVESSGIRNEQFF. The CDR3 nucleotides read TGCAGCGTTGAATCGTCCGGGATAAGGAATGAGCAGTTCTTC.

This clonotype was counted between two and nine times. Written as DNA, the CDR3 is TGTGCCAGCAGTTACGCCGGGACACCCTACGAGCAGTACTTC. Translating it yields CASSYAGTPYEQYF. This chain uses TRBV6-5 with TRBJ2-1; D perhaps matches TRBD1 (6 bases). The DNA matches TRBJ2-7 better at its end, which makes the J call doubtful. Germline V gene data show CDR1 as MNHEY and CDR2 as SVGAGI. This CDR3 spans 14 amino acids.

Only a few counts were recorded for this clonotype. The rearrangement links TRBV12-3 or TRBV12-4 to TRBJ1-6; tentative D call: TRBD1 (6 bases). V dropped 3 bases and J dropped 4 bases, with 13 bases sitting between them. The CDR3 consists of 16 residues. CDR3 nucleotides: TGTGCCAGCAGTTTGGGCCTCAGGGGATATAATTCACCCCTCCACTTT. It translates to CASSLGLRGYNSPLHF.

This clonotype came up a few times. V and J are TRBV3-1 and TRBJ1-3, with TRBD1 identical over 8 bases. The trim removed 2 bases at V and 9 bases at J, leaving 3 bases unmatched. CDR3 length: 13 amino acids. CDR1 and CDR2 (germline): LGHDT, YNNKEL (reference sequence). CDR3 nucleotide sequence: TGTGCCAGCAGCCAACGACAGGGGAGCACCATATATTTT. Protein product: CASSQRQGSTIYF.

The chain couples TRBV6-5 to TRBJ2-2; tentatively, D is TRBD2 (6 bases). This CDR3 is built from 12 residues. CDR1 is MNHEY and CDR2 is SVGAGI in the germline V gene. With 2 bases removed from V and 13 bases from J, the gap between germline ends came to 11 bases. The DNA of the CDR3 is TGTGCCAGCAGTTACGTGGGGGGTCCGCTGTTTTTT. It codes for CASSYVGGPLFF.

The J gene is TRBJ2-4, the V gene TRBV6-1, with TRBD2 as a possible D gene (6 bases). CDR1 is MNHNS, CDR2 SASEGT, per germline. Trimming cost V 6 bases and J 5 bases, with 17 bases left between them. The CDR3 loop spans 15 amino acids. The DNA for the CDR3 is TGTGCCAGCAGGGACTACATTGGCAAGGAAAACATTCAGTACTTC. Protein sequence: CASRDYIGKENIQYF.

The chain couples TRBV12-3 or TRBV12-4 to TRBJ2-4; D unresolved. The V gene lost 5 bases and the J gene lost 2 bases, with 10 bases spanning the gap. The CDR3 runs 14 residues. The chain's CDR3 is CASSSLATKNIQYF. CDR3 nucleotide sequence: TGTGCCAGCAGTAGCCTGGCGACCAAAAACATTCAGTACTTC.

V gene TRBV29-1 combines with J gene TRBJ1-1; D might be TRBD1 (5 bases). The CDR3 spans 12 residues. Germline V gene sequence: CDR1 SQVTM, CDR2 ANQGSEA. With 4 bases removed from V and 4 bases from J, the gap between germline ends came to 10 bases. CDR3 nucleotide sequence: TGCAGCGTTGTGCGGACAACCACTGAAGCTTTCTTT. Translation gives CSVVRTTTEAFF.

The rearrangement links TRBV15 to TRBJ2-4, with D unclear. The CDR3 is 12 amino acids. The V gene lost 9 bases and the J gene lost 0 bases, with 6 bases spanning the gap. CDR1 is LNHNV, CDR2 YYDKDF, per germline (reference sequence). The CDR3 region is CATREAKNIQYF. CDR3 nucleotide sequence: TGTGCCACTAGGGAAGCCAAAAACATTCAGTACTTC. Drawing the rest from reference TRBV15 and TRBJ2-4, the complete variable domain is DAMVIQNPRYQVTQFGKPVTLSCSQTLNHNVMYWYQQKSSQAPKLLFHYYDKDFNNEADTPDNFQSRRPNTSFCFLDIRSPGLGDTAMYLCATREAKNIQYFGAGTRLSVL.